The 14 T cell receptor beta chains reported below all come from one sample, sequenced in a study of neoadjuvant nivolumab and ipilimumab in lung cancer. Sequencing used immunoSEQ multiplex PCR; TCRdb keeps in-frame clones, though not all of them. This repertoire shows over 25,000 clones, 80% to 95% found once; its top ten account for 2% to 2.5%. The source was peripheral blood, collected after neoadjuvant nivolumab, alone or with ipilimumab, at or shortly before surgery. The receptors come from an adult with non-small cell lung cancer.

The chain combines TRBV19 with TRBJ1-5; no clear D gene. The CDR3 is 13 amino acids. Trimming pared 5 bases from V and 4 bases from J, leaving 9 bases between. The germline gives CDR1 LNHDA, CDR2 SQIVND (reference sequence). The CDR3 bases are TGTGCCAGTAGTCTCACCTTAAATCAGCCCCAGCATTTT. It translates to CASSLTLNQPQHF.

This clone appeared once. The chain combines TRBV10-1 with TRBJ1-1, with D unclear. The CDR3 totals 14 residues. V lost 0 bases to trimming and J lost 3 bases, with 8 bases between them. Germline V gene sequence: CDR1 WNHNN, CDR2 SYGVQD (reference sequence). In nucleotides, the CDR3 is TGCGCCAGCAGTGAGTCCCCTCGGGACACTGAAGCTTTCTTT. Its protein product is CASSESPRDTEAFF.

V is TRBV5-4 and J is TRBJ2-1, with D unclear. The CDR3 is 13 amino acids. Germline values: CDR1 SGHNT, CDR2 YYREEE (reference sequence). V shed 0 bases and J shed 7 bases, with 8 bases lying between them. The CDR3 sequence is CASSLGTSNEQFF. For the CDR3, the DNA is TGTGCCAGCAGCTTGGGCACGTCGAATGAGCAGTTCTTC.

The CDR3 protein is CASSPQGLAGGEQFF. The CDR3 DNA is TGTGCCAGCAGCCCGCAAGGACTAGCGGGAGGTGAGCAGTTCTTC. The chain couples TRBV7-2 to TRBJ2-1, with 14 bases identical to TRBD2. The CDR3 has 15 amino acids. Germline V gene lookup returns CDR1 SGHTA and CDR2 FQGNSA. V gave up 5 bases and J gave up 9 bases; unmatched junction bases: 6.

This clone occurred once. The chain couples TRBV5-1 to TRBJ1-2; TRBD1 aligns across 9 bases. V shed 4 bases and J 2 bases; nucleotides not matched to a gene: 3. Looked up from germline, CDR1 is SGHRS and CDR2 is YFSETQ. The CDR3 spans 14 residues. In DNA, the CDR3 is TGCGCCAGCAGCGCCGGACAGGGGAACTATGGCTACACCTTC. Translated, it gives CASSAGQGNYGYTF.

The genes are TRBV7-9 and TRBJ2-7; D is uncertain. Trimming removed 5 bases from V and 0 bases from J, with 17 bases in between. There are 16 residues in the CDR3. Germline loops: CDR1 SEHNR, CDR2 FQNEAQ (reference sequence). CDR3 DNA sequence: TGTGCCAGCAGCCTCGCACTAAACCCCAGCTCCTACGAGCAGTACTTC. As protein: CASSLALNPSSYEQYF.

This chain joins TRBV10-2 and TRBJ2-1, with TRBD2 matching over 10 bases. From germline, CDR1 is WSHSY and CDR2 SAAADI. CDR3 length equals 13 residues. The V segment lost 8 bases and the J segment 7 bases; nucleotides outside the gene matches: 5. DNA of the CDR3: TGCGCCAGCTTGACTAGCGGGCAGAATGAGCAGTTCTTC. Translating it yields CASLTSGQNEQFF.

The V and J genes are TRBV7-8 and TRBJ2-3; 7 bases fit TRBD2. The germline gives CDR1 SGHVS, CDR2 FQNEAQ. The CDR3 consists of 16 residues. J was trimmed by 4 bases and V by 2 bases; bases with no gene match: 9. For the CDR3, the DNA is TGTGCCAGCAGCTTACCGAGCGGGGAGGGCCCAGATACGCAGTATTTT. It codes for CASSLPSGEGPDTQYF.

The chain couples TRBV7-9 to TRBJ2-1; perhaps TRBD1 as D (5 bases). Trimming pared 5 bases from V and 1 base from J, leaving 12 bases between. Germline loops: CDR1 SEHNR, CDR2 FQNEAQ (reference sequence). CDR3 length: 15 amino acids. CDR3 residues: CASSLTGDSYNEQFF. The CDR3, as DNA: TGTGCCAGCAGCCTCACAGGTGATTCCTACAATGAGCAGTTCTTC.

This clone has only a few counts. The rearrangement joins TRBV5-1 to TRBJ2-1; TRBD2 aligns across 12 bases. The CDR3 has 15 amino acids. Germline lookup yields CDR1 SGHRS and CDR2 YFSETQ. The V segment lost 0 bases and the J segment 7 bases; nucleotides outside the gene matches: 2. The CDR3 DNA is TGCGCCAGCAGCTTGGAGGGGACTAGCGGGAATGAGCAGTTCTTC. Amino acid sequence: CASSLEGTSGNEQFF. Together with reference TRBV5-1 and TRBJ2-1, the CDR3 gives the full variable domain: KAGVTQTPRYLIKTRGQQVTLSCSPISGHRSVSWYQQTPGQGLQFLFEYFSETQRNKGNFPGRFSGRQFSNSRSEMNVSTLELGDSALYLCASSLEGTSGNEQFFGPGTRLTVL.

This clone is a singleton in its sample. This chain links TRBV6-1 with TRBJ1-5; the D is unclear. The ends were cut back, 2 bases at V and 6 bases at J, with 11 bases in the middle. The CDR3 has 14 amino acids. The V gene's germline CDR1 is MNHNS and CDR2 SASEGT. CDR3 in DNA: TGTGCCAGCAGTGAAAACCCAACGGGTCAGCCCCAGCATTTT. Residues: CASSENPTGQPQHF.

About this clone itself: Other DNA sequences within the sample encode an identical CDR3. V is TRBV5-1 and J is TRBJ1-1; perhaps TRBD1 as D (5 bases). Trimming left V 3 bases short and J 2 bases short, with 14 bases between. Germline assignment: CDR1 SGHRS and CDR2 YFSETQ. The CDR3 sequence is 15 residues long. The CDR3 sequence is CASSSLGTANTEAFF. The CDR3 DNA reads as TGCGCCAGCAGCTCCTTAGGGACGGCCAACACTGAAGCTTTCTTT.

The chain joins TRBV7-9 to TRBJ2-3; D might be TRBD1 (6 bases). The germline V gene has CDR1 SEHNR and CDR2 FQNEAQ (reference sequence). Trimming cost V 2 bases and J 4 bases, with 10 bases left between them. CDR3 length equals 14 residues. The CDR3 region has the DNA TGTGCCAGCAGCTTAATTAAGGGGGCAGATACGCAGTATTTT. This codes for CASSLIKGADTQYF. Full variable domain (outside the CDR3, taken from reference TRBV7-9 and TRBJ2-3): DTGVSQNPRHKITKRGQNVTFRCDPISEHNRLYWYRQTLGQGPEFLTYFQNEAQLEKSRLLSDRFSAERPKGSFSTLEIQRTEQGDSAMYLCASSLIKGADTQYFGPGTRLTVL.

The rearrangement links TRBV10-2 to TRBJ2-1; 13 bases agree with TRBD2. The CDR3 is 16 residues long. V lost 8 bases, J lost 0 bases, and 4 bases stayed unmatched. The germline CDR1 and CDR2 sequences are WSHSY and SAAADI. CDR3 sequence: CASAGLAGVSYNEQFF. As DNA, the CDR3 is TGCGCCAGCGCCGGACTAGCGGGAGTCTCCTACAATGAGCAGTTCTTC.